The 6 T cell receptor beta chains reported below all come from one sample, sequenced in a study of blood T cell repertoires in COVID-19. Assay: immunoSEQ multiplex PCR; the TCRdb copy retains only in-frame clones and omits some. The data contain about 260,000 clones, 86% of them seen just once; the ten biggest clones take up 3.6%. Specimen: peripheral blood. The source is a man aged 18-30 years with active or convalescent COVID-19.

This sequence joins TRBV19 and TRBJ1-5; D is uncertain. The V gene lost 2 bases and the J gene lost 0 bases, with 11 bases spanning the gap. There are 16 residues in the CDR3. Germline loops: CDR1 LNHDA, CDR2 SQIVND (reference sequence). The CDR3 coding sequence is TGTGCCAGTAGTATATCCCCGGGGTATAGCAATCAGCCCCAGCATTTT. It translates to CASSISPGYSNQPQHF.

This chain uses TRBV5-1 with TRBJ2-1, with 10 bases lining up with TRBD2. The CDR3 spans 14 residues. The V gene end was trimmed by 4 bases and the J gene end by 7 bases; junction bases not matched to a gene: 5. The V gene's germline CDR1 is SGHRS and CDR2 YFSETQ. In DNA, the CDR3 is TGCGCCAGCAGCCCCAGCGGGGGGGAGAATGAGCAGTTCTTC. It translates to CASSPSGGENEQFF.

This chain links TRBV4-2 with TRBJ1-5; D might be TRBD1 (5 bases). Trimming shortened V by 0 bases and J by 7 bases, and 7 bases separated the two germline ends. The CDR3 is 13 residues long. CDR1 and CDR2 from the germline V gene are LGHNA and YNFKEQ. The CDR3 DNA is TGTGCCAGCAGCCAAGAGGAGGGGCAGCCCCAGCATTTT. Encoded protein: CASSQEEGQPQHF.

CDR3 residues: CASSPPSRGRETQYF. For the CDR3, the DNA is TGTGCCAGCTCACCACCGAGTAGGGGCAGAGAGACCCAGTACTTC. The chain couples TRBV18 to TRBJ2-5; the D gene is possibly TRBD1 (5 bases). This CDR3 contains 15 residues. Trimming left V 0 bases short and J 4 bases short, with 12 bases between. Germline CDR1 is KGHSH and CDR2 is LQKENI.

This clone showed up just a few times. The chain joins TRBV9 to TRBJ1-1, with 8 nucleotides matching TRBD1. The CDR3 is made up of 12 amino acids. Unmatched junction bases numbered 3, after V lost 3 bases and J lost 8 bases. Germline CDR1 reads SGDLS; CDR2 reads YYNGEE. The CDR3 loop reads CASSATGVEAFF. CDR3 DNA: TGTGCCAGCAGCGCGACAGGGGTAGAAGCTTTCTTT.

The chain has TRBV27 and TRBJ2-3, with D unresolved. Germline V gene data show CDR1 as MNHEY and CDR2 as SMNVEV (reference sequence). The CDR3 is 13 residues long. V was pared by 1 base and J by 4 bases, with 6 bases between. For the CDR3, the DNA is TGTGCCAGCAGTTTATACAGACCAGATACGCAGTATTTT. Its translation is CASSLYRPDTQYF.